Listed below are T cell receptor beta chains from one sample, sequenced in a study of T cells in Graves' hyperthyroidism and ophthalmopathy. TCRdb used MiXCR to reprocess the multiplex PCR reads, holding one entry per CDR3 protein. The repertoire holds hundreds of thousands of distinct CDR3 sequences, with around 13% as singletons. Sample: blood. These receptors were collected from a woman in her thirties or forties with Graves' hyperthyroidism. CDR3s include the opening cysteine and the closing phenylalanine or tryptophan. The order of the fields is J gene, D gene, clone size, V gene, CDR3 DNA, CDR3 protein. The D gene is left open where the match is weak. A clone size is listed for some rows: how often the clone was seen (once, few, many), or a class if it is expanded.

>TRBJ2-1|.|.|TRBV4-1
TGCGCCAGCAGCCCAGTGTGGGGGGGCGCCTACAATGAGCAGTTCTTC
CASSPVWGGAYNEQFF
>TRBJ2-7|TRBD1|many|TRBV28
TGTGCCAGCAGGGCCGGGACAGGGCCCTACGAGCAGTACTTC
CASRAGTGPYEQYF
>TRBJ2-5|.|once|TRBV2
TGTGCCAGCAGTGCTACAGGGTATGGGTTTGGGGAGACCCAGTACTTC
CASSATGYGFGETQYF
>TRBJ2-3|TRBD2|.|TRBV19
TGTGCCAGTGGGACTAGCATATCTTCAGATACGCAGTATTTT
CASGTSISSDTQYF
>TRBJ2-7|TRBD2|many|TRBV20-1
TGCAGTGCTAGAGGGGTTAGCGGGGACTCCTACGAGCAGTACTTC
CSARGVSGDSYEQYF
>TRBJ2-2|.|many|TRBV3-1
TGTGCCAGCAGCCAACTCCGCGGGACCGGGGAGCTGTTTTTT
CASSQLRGTGELFF
>TRBJ2-7|.|once|TRBV9
TGTGCCAGCAGCTTGGACTCCCAAGCCGCCTACGAGCAGTACTTC
CASSLDSQAAYEQYF
>TRBJ2-2|TRBD2|.|TRBV18
TGTGCCAGCTCACCAGAAAAGACTAGCGGGAGGATCTGGGACACCGGGGAGCTGTTTTTT
CASSPEKTSGRIWDTGELFF
>TRBJ2-3|TRBD2|.|TRBV6-5
TGTGCCAGCAGTTACTCGCCTAGCGGAGCCACAGATACGCAGTATTTT
CASSYSPSGATDTQYF
>TRBJ1-1|.|few|TRBV20-1
TGCAGTGCTGCCGGGAACACTGAAGCTTTCTTT
CSAAGNTEAFF
>TRBJ1-2|TRBD1|few|TRBV28
TGTGCCAGCAGTCACGACCTCACAGGGGCAGATGGCTACACCTTC
CASSHDLTGADGYTF
>TRBJ1-1|.|many|TRBV7-9
TGTGCCAGCAGCTCATTTGGTTACGGACCCGAATCCGGGACTGAAGCTTTCTTT
CASSSFGYGPESGTEAFF
>TRBJ2-1|TRBD2|.|TRBV28
TGTGCCAGCAGGCGCAGATATTCGGGACTAGCGGACTACAATGAGCAGTTCTTC
CASRRRYSGLADYNEQFF
>TRBJ1-3|.|few|TRBV20-1
TGCAGTGCTAGAGATCTGCTGGGCTCTGGAAACACCATATATTTT
CSARDLLGSGNTIYF
>TRBJ1-3|.|few|TRBV5-1
TGCGCCAGCAGCTTGGGTCAATCAAACTCTGGAAACACCATATATTTT
CASSLGQSNSGNTIYF
>TRBJ2-7|.|many|TRBV30
TGTGCCTGGACCCTAAGTGGGTACGAGCAGTACTTC
CAWTLSGYEQYF
>TRBJ1-5|.|few|TRBV5-6
TGTGCCAGCAGCAGCACCCAGGGTCTGGGGAGCAATCAGCCCCAGCATTTT
CASSSTQGLGSNQPQHF
>TRBJ2-2|TRBD2|many|TRBV28
TGTGCCAGCAGTTTTAGCGGGAGGTTGGACACCGGGGAGCTGTTTTTT
CASSFSGRLDTGELFF
>TRBJ2-7|TRBD2|few|TRBV27
TGTGCCAGCAGTCACCTTCACCCTAGCGGGAGCTACGAGCAGTACTTC
CASSHLHPSGSYEQYF
>TRBJ2-7|.|few|TRBV20-1
TGCAGTGCTAGAGATGAGGGTTGGCCCTACGAGCAGTACTTC
CSARDEGWPYEQYF
>TRBJ2-2|TRBD1|.|TRBV28
TGTGCCAGCACCTACCAGGGGGCAGGAACCGGGGAGCTGTTTTTT
CASTYQGAGTGELFF
>TRBJ2-6|TRBD1|many|TRBV2
TGTGCCAGCAGTGAAGGTCTAAGGGGACAGCGAGTCCCCATCCTGACTTTC
CASSEGLRGQRVPILTF
>TRBJ2-1|TRBD2|many|TRBV5-1
TGCGCCAGCAGCTTGGGTACAAGCGGGAGCGAGAATGAGCAGTTCTTC
CASSLGTSGSENEQFF
>TRBJ2-7|TRBD2|many|TRBV12-3/TRBV12-4
TGTGCCAGCAGCTGGGCATCTAGCGGGAGTAATTACGAGCAGTACTTC
CASSWASSGSNYEQYF
>TRBJ2-2|.|many|TRBV3-1
TGTGCCAGCAGCCAAGAATGGGCCCGAGGGGACACCGGGGAGCTGTTTTTT
CASSQEWARGDTGELFF
>TRBJ2-5|TRBD2|many|TRBV7-8
TGTGCCAGCAGTCGGACTAGCGCACCGCAAGAGACCCAGTACTTC
CASSRTSAPQETQYF
>TRBJ2-1|.|.|TRBV11-3
TGTGCCAGCAGCTTAGGTAGCCGAGGTGAGCAGTTCTTC
CASSLGSRGEQFF
>TRBJ2-7|.|many|TRBV30
TGTGCCTGGAGTGTACAATTTGAGCAGTACTTC
CAWSVQFEQYF
>TRBJ2-7|TRBD1|many|TRBV27
TGTGCCAGCAGTTTAGGGGGGACAGGGGGTAGAGACTACGAGCAGTACTTC
CASSLGGTGGRDYEQYF
>TRBJ2-7|.|many|TRBV5-8
TGTGCCAGCAGTGGCAGACCGTACGAGCAGTACTTC
CASSGRPYEQYF
>TRBJ2-7|.|few|TRBV7-2
TGTGCCAGCAGCTTAGTGGGCAGGGATTCTGGCGAGCAGTACTTC
CASSLVGRDSGEQYF
>TRBJ2-2|.|.|TRBV19
TGTGCCAGTAGGACGGCTTCGAACACCGGGGAGCTGTTTTTT
CASRTASNTGELFF
>TRBJ2-1|TRBD1|many|TRBV6-1
TGTGCCAGCAACCCGACAGGGGCCAGCTCCTACAATGAGCAGTTCTTC
CASNPTGASSYNEQFF
>TRBJ2-7|TRBD2|many|TRBV27
TGTGCCAGCAGCGCTCGGGGGGGACTAGTTTCCTACGAGCAGTACTTC
CASSARGGLVSYEQYF
>TRBJ1-2|TRBD1|.|TRBV7-2
TGTGCCAGCACCGGACAGGGGGCTGGTGGCTACACCTTC
CASTGQGAGGYTF
>TRBJ2-2|TRBD1|.|TRBV6-2/TRBV6-3
TGTGCCAGCAGTTACTCGGGACAGGGTAACACCGGGGAGCTGTTTTTT
CASSYSGQGNTGELFF
>TRBJ2-7|TRBD1|many|TRBV28
TGTGCCAGCAGTACAGGGGCCGAGCAGTACTTC
CASSTGAEQYF
>TRBJ1-1|.|.|TRBV12-3/TRBV12-4
TGTGCCAGCAAAATAGGGGTTTCCACAGGCGTAGCTTTCTTT
CASKIGVSTGVAFF
>TRBJ2-7|.|.|TRBV5-8
TGTGCCAGCAGCTTTCCCGGGGTCGGCGAGCAGTACTTC
CASSFPGVGEQYF
>TRBJ2-1|TRBD2|many|TRBV12-3/TRBV12-4
TGTGCCAGCAGTTCACGTGGACTAGCGGGAGGGCCTAGTGAGCAGTTCTTC
CASSSRGLAGGPSEQFF
>TRBJ2-5|.|many|TRBV7-6
TGTGCCAGCAGCTCTATAGGAGAGACCCAGTACTTC
CASSSIGETQYF
>TRBJ1-6|TRBD1|many|TRBV28
TGTGCCAGCAGACCGACGGGACAGGGGTATTCACCCCTCCACTTT
CASRPTGQGYSPLHF
>TRBJ2-3|.|many|TRBV5-1
TGCGCCAGCAGGGGCGGGGTCTCCACAGATACGCAGTATTTT
CASRGGVSTDTQYF
>TRBJ1-5|.|few|TRBV6-1
TGTGCCAGCAGTGCCGCGTCCGGGCAGCCCCAGCATTTT
CASSAASGQPQHF
>TRBJ1-1|.|few|TRBV20-1
TGCAGTGCTAGAGCTCCTAAACCTAACACTGAAGCTTTCTTT
CSARAPKPNTEAFF
>TRBJ2-3|TRBD1|many|TRBV6-1
TGTGCCAGCAGTCCGGGACAGGGGCGCACAGATACGCAGTATTTT
CASSPGQGRTDTQYF
>TRBJ1-1|.|few|TRBV2
TGTGCCAGCAGTGACGGGGGGAGGATGAACACTGAAGCTTTCTTT
CASSDGGRMNTEAFF
>TRBJ2-5|.|many|TRBV7-8
TGTGCCAGCAGCCCAAGTGGGAGTTCAGAGACCCAGTACTTC
CASSPSGSSETQYF
>TRBJ2-7|.|many|TRBV7-8
TGTGCCACCAGACCCCCACCCGGCAGGGTTCCGACATACGAGCAGTACTTC
CATRPPPGRVPTYEQYF
>TRBJ1-6|.|.|TRBV11-3
TGTGCCAGCAGCTTATCACAGGGAAATTCACCCCTCCACTTT
CASSLSQGNSPLHF
>TRBJ2-1|TRBD2|many|TRBV24-1
TGTGCCACCAGTGATTTGCATGTTAGCGGGAGGCCCAACTCCTACAATGAGCAGTTCTTC
CATSDLHVSGRPNSYNEQFF
>TRBJ2-2|TRBD2|many|TRBV27
TGTGCCAGCAGTTCCCCCGGGGAGCGGGGGAACACCGGGGAGCTGTTTTTT
CASSSPGERGNTGELFF
>TRBJ1-2|TRBD1|many|TRBV2
TGTGCCAGCAGTGACTGGACAGGATCCCCTTATGGCTACACCTTC
CASSDWTGSPYGYTF
>TRBJ1-1|.|many|TRBV6-1
TGTGCCAGCAGTGAAAGGTCTCTTTGGAACACTGAAGCTTTCTTT
CASSERSLWNTEAFF